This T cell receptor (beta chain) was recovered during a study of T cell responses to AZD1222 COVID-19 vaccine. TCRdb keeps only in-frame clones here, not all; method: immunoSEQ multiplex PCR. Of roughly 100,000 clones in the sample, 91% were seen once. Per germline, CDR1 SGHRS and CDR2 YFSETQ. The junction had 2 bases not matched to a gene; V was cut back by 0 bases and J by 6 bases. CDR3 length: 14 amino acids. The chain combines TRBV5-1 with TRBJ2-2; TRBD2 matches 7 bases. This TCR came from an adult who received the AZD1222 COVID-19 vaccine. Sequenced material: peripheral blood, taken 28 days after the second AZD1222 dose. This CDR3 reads CASSLGLAPGELFF. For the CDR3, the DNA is TGCGCCAGCAGCTTGGGACTAGCTCCCGGGGAGCTGTTTTTT.